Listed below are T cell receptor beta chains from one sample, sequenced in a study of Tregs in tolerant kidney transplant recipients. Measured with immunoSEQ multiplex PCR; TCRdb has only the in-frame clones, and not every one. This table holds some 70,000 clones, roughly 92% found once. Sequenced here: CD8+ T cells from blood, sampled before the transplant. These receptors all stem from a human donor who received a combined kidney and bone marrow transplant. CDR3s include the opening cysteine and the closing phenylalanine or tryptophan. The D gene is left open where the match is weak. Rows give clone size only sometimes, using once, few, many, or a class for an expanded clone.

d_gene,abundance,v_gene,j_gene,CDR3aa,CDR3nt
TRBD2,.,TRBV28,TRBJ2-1,CASSSGLAGDNEQFF,TGTGCCAGCAGTTCGGGACTAGCGGGAGACAATGAGCAGTTCTTC
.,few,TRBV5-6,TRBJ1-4,CASSQSGDVEKLFF,TGTGCCAGCAGCCAATCGGGGGACGTTGAAAAACTGTTTTTT
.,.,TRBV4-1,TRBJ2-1,CASSQELGDQNNEQFF,TGCGCCAGCAGCCAAGAGTTGGGAGACCAGAACAATGAGCAGTTCTTC
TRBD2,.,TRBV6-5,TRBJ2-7,CASSPRRGSTYEQYF,TGTGCCAGCAGCCCTCGGCGGGGGTCCACCTACGAGCAGTACTTC
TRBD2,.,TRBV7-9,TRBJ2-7,CASSSGTSGRAYEQYF,TGTGCCAGCAGCTCAGGGACTAGCGGGAGAGCCTACGAGCAGTACTTC
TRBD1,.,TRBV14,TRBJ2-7,CASSPTGDEQYF,TGTGCCAGCAGCCCAACAGGGGACGAGCAGTACTTC
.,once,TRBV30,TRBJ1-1,CAWSHPWEDTEAFF,TGTGCCTGGAGTCACCCGTGGGAGGACACTGAAGCTTTCTTT
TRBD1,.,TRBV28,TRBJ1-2,CASSSEQGARVYGYTF,TGTGCCAGCAGTTCTGAACAGGGGGCGCGCGTCTATGGCTACACCTTC
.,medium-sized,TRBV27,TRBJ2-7,CASDILHEQYF,TGTGCCAGCGATATACTCCACGAGCAGTACTTC
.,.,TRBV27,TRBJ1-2,CASSLSIGGQFGYTF,TGTGCCAGCAGTTTATCGATAGGTGGACAGTTTGGCTACACCTTC
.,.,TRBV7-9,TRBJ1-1,CASSLTDFTENTEAFF,TGTGCCAGCAGCCTAACCGATTTTACAGAGAACACTGAAGCTTTCTTT
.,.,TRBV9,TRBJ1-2,CASSVRTTGPSKGGYTF,TGTGCCAGCAGCGTGAGAACGACAGGACCGAGTAAGGGTGGCTACACCTTC
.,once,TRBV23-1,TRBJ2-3,CASIHRFSTDTQYF,TGCGCCAGCATTCACAGGTTTAGCACAGATACGCAGTATTTT
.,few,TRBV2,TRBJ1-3,CASRRIAENTIYF,TGTGCCAGCAGGCGGATAGCCGAAAACACCATATATTTT
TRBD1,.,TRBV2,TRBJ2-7,CASTEWTGGGYEQYF,TGTGCCAGCACTGAATGGACAGGGGGCGGCTACGAGCAGTACTTC
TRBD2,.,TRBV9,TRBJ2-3,CASSGTSATDTQYF,TGTGCCAGCAGCGGGACTAGCGCCACAGATACGCAGTATTTT
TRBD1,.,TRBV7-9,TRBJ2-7,CASSLARPGTGSYEQYF,TGTGCCAGCAGCTTAGCTAGGCCCGGGACAGGATCCTACGAGCAGTACTTC
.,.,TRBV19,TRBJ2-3,CASSFITGDTQYF,TGTGCCAGTAGTTTTATTACAGGGGATACGCAGTATTTT
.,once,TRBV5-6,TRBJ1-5,CASSLGGLHSNQPQHF,TGTGCCAGCAGCTTGGGGGGACTACATAGCAATCAGCCCCAGCATTTT
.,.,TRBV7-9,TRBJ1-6,CASSSSGQGNSPLHF,TGTGCCAGCAGCAGTAGTGGGCAGGGTAATTCACCCCTCCACTTT
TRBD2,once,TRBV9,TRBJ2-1,CASSETSGRRYEQFF,TGTGCCAGCAGCGAAACTAGCGGGAGACGATATGAGCAGTTCTTC
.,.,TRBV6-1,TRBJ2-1,CATIRGAAYNEQFF,TGTGCCACCATCAGGGGGGCTGCCTACAATGAGCAGTTCTTC
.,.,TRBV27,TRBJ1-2,CASRPGGSGSGYTF,TGTGCCAGCCGCCCCGGAGGGTCGGGATCTGGCTACACCTTC
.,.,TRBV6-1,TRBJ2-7,CASSELAYLSEQYF,TGTGCCAGCAGTGAACTAGCTTATCTTAGCGAGCAGTACTTC
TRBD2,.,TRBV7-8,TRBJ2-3,CASSPLGGFLSDTQYF,TGTGCCAGCAGCCCATTGGGGGGGTTCCTCTCAGATACGCAGTATTTT
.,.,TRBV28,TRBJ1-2,CASSLGGGYTF,TGTGCCAGCAGTTTGGGGGGAGGCTACACCTTC
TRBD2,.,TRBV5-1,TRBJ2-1,CASSRTSGSSYNEQFF,TGCGCCAGCAGCCGGACTAGCGGGTCCTCCTACAATGAGCAGTTCTTC
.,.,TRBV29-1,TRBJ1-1,CSVDGVQGVEDTEAFF,TGCAGCGTTGATGGAGTACAAGGGGTAGAGGACACTGAAGCTTTCTTT
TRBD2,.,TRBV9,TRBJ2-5,CASSGRTIVSGGETQYF,TGTGCCAGCAGCGGCCGGACTATAGTTAGCGGGGGTGAGACCCAGTACTTC
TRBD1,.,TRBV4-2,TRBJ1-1,CASIDRDTEAFF,TGTGCCAGCATTGACAGGGACACTGAAGCTTTCTTT
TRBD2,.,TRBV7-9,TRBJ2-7,CASSLDPFRAGAYEQYF,TGTGCCAGCAGCTTAGACCCTTTTAGGGCGGGGGCCTACGAGCAGTACTTC
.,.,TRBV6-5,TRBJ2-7,CASSYVQFHEQYF,TGTGCCAGCAGTTACGTACAGTTCCACGAGCAGTACTTC
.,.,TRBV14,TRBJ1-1,CASSQVFGVAFF,TGTGCCAGCAGCCAAGTTTTCGGGGTAGCTTTCTTT
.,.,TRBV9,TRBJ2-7,CASSVGSGSSYEQYF,TGTGCCAGCAGCGTAGGGAGTGGCAGCTCCTACGAGCAGTACTTC
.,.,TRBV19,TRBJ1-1,CASVAENTEAFF,TGTGCCAGTGTGGCCGAAAACACTGAAGCTTTCTTT
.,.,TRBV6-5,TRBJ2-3,CASTAGITDTQYF,TGTGCCAGCACTGCAGGGATCACAGATACGCAGTATTTT
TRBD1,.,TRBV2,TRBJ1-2,CASSDGDSRSTF,TGTGCCAGCAGTGACGGGGACAGCCGCTCAACCTTC
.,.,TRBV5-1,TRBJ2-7,CASSLTGRGYEQYF,TGCGCCAGCAGCTTGACAGGGCGAGGCTACGAGCAGTACTTC
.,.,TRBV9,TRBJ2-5,CASSVWGAGETQYF,TGTGCCAGCAGCGTGTGGGGAGCGGGAGAGACCCAGTACTTC
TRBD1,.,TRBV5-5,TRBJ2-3,CASSRKLLPGTGSSDTQYF,TGTGCCAGCAGCCGGAAGCTACTACCCGGGACAGGGTCATCAGATACGCAGTATTTT
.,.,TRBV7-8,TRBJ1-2,CASSPQDRNYGYTF,TGTGCCAGCAGCCCACAAGACAGGAACTATGGCTACACCTTC
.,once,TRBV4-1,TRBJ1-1,CASSQETRGNTEAFF,TGCGCCAGCAGCCAAGAAACTCGAGGGAACACTGAAGCTTTCTTT
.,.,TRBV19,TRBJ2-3,CASSIASRGLDTQYF,TGTGCCAGTAGTATAGCGAGTCGGGGATTGGATACGCAGTATTTT
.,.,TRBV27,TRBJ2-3,CASSFGPDTQYF,TGTGCCAGCAGTTTTGGGCCAGATACGCAGTATTTT
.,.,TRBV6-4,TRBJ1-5,CANGGFWSNQPQHF,TGTGCCAATGGAGGGTTCTGGAGCAATCAGCCCCAGCATTTT
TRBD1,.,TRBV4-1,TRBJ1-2,CASSQGNRGYDGYTF,TGCGCCAGCAGCCAAGGAAACAGGGGTTATGATGGCTACACCTTC
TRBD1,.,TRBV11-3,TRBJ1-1,CASSSRGQGGMNTEAFF,TGTGCCAGCAGCTCGAGGGGGCAGGGGGGCATGAACACTGAAGCTTTCTTT
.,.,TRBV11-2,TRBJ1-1,CASRLQGGPEAFF,TGTGCCAGCAGATTACAGGGAGGGCCTGAAGCTTTCTTT
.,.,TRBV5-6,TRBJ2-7,CASSLRLSRVYF,TGTGCCAGCAGCTTGAGACTCAGTCGCGTGTACTTC
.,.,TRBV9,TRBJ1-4,CASSVGGATNEKLFF,TGTGCCAGCAGCGTAGGCGGTGCAACTAATGAAAAACTGTTTTTT
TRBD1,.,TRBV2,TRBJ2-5,CASRQTGVGFQETQYF,TGTGCCAGCAGGCAAACAGGGGTCGGGTTCCAAGAGACCCAGTACTTC
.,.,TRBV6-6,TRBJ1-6,CASSHGGYTYNSPLHF,TGTGCCAGCAGTCACGGCGGGTACACCTATAATTCACCCCTCCACTTT
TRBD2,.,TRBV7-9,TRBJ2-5,CASRYSGSYQEAQYF,TGTGCCAGCAGGTATAGCGGGAGCTACCAAGAGGCCCAGTACTTC
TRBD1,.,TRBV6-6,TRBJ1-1,CASSGTVTEAFF,TGTGCCAGCAGCGGGACAGTAACTGAAGCTTTCTTT